This TCR beta chain comes out of a study of blood T cell repertoires in COVID-19. On the study more broadly: The origin of the acute and convalescent COVID-19 samples was the United States, Italy and Spain. Sources were T cells, B-cell-depleted T cells, or PBMCs; the material itself was cDNA or gDNA.

This clone appeared once. Germline CDR1 is KGHSH and CDR2 is LQKENI. CDR3 length equals 17 residues. V gave up 5 bases and J gave up 7 bases; unmatched junction bases: 13. Original processing notes: Amplification from reference gene primers served as the basis for estimated nucleated cell counts. TCRdb's table, derived via immunoSEQ multiplex PCR, lists solely in-frame clones and lacks some. Clonal size and the V and J genes are those of that table, whereas D and trimming came from the DNA. The sample lists roughly 250,000 clones, 80% to 90% occurring once. Enrolled during active infection, Seattle patients were then followed longitudinally.

Sample: peripheral blood. This TCR was sampled from a young woman with COVID-19, enrolled during active disease. The chain uses TRBV18 and TRBJ1-6; 8 bases match TRBD1. In DNA, the CDR3 is TGTGCCAGCTCATTACGACAGGGGCCGTTTGAAAATTCACCCCTCCACTTT. Translating gives CASSLRQGPFENSPLHF.